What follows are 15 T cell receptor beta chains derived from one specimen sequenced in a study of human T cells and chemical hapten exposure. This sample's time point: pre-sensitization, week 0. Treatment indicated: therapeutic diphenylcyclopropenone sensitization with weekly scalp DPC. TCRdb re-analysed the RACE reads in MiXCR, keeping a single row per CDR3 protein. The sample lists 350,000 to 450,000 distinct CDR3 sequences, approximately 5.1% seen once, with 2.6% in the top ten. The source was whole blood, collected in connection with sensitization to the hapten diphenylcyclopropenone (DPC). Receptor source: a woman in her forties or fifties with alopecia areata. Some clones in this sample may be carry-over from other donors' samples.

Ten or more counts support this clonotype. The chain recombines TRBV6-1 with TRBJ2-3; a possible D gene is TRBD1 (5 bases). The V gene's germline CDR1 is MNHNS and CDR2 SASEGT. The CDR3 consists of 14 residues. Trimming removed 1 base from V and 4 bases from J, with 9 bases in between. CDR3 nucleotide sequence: TGTGCCAGCAGTGAAGGGCAGGGCGCAGATACGCAGTATTTT. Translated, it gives CASSEGQGADTQYF.

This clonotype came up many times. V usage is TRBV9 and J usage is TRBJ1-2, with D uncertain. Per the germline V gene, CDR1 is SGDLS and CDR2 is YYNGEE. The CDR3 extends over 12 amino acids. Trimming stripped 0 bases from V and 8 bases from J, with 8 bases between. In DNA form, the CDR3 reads TGTGCCAGCAGCGTAGAACTGGGGGGCTACACCTTC. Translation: CASSVELGGYTF.

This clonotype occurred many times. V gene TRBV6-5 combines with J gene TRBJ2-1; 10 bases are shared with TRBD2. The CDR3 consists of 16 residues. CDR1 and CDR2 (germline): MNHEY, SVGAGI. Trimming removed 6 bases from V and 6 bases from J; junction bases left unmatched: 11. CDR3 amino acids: CASSRHISGRGNEQFF. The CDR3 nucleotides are TGTGCCAGCAGCCGACATATCAGCGGGAGGGGCAATGAGCAGTTCTTC.

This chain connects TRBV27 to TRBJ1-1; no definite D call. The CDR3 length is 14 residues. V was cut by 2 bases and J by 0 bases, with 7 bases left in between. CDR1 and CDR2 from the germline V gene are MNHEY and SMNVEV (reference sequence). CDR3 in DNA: TGTGCCAGCAGTTTAGCAGATATGAACACTGAAGCTTTCTTT. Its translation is CASSLADMNTEAFF.

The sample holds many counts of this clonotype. The CDR3 is CASSLAGGRGYEQFF. In nucleotides, the CDR3 is TGTGCCAGCAGCTTAGCGGGGGGCCGCGGCTATGAGCAGTTCTTC. V usage is TRBV7-8 and J usage is TRBJ2-1; D is possibly TRBD1 or TRBD2 (6 bases each). Germline V gene sequence: CDR1 SGHVS, CDR2 FQNEAQ. The CDR3 contains 15 residues. V was clipped by 0 bases and J by 8 bases, with 14 bases between them.

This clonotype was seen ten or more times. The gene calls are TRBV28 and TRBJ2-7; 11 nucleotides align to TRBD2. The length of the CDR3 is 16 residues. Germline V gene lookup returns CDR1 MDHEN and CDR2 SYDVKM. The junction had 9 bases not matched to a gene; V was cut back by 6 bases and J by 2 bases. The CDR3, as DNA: TGTGCCAGCAGACAAGGACTAGCGGGTGATACCTACGAGCAGTACTTC. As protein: CASRQGLAGDTYEQYF.

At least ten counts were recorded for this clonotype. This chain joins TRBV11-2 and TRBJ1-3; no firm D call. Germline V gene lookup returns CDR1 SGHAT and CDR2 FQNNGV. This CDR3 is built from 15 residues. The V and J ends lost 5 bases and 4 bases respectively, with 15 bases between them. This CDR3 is CASSSYPKTGNTIYF. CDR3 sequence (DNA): TGTGCCAGCAGCAGCTACCCGAAGACGGGAAACACCATATATTTT. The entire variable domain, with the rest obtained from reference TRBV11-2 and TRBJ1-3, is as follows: EAGVAQSPRYKIIEKRQSVAFWCNPISGHATLYWYQQILGQGPKLLIQFQNNGVVDDSQLPKDRFSAERLKGVDSTLKIQPAKLEDSAVYLCASSSYPKTGNTIYFGEGSWLTVV.

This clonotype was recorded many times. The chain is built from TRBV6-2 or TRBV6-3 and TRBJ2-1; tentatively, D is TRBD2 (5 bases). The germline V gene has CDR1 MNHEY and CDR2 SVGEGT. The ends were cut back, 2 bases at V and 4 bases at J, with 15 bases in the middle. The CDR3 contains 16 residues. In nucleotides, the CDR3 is TGTGCCAGCAGTTACGGGCCCGGGATTACATACAATGAGCAGTTCTTC. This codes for CASSYGPGITYNEQFF.

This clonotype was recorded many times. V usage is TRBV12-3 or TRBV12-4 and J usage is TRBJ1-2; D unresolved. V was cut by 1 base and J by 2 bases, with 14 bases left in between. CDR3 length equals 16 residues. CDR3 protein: CASSLGRKTPNYGYTF. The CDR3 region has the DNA TGTGCCAGCAGTTTAGGGCGAAAGACCCCCAACTATGGCTACACCTTC.

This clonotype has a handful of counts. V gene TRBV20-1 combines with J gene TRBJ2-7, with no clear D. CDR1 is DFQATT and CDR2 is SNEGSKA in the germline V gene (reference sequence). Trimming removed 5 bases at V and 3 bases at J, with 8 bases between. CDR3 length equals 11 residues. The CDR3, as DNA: TGCAGTGCTGGGCCGTTCTACGAGCAGTACTTC. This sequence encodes CSAGPFYEQYF.

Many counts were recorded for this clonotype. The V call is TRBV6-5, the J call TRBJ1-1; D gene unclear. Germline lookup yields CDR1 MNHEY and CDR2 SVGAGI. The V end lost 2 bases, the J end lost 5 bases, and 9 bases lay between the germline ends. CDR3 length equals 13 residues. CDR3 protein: CASSYQVGTEAFF. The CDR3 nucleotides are TGTGCCAGCAGTTACCAGGTTGGGACTGAAGCTTTCTTT.

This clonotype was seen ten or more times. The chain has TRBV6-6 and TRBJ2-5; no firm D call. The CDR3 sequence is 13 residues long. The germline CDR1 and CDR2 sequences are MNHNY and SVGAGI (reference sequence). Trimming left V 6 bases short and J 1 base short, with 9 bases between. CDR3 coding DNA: TGTGCCAGCAGGCCCCGGGCCCAAGAGACCCAGTACTTC. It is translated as CASRPRAQETQYF.

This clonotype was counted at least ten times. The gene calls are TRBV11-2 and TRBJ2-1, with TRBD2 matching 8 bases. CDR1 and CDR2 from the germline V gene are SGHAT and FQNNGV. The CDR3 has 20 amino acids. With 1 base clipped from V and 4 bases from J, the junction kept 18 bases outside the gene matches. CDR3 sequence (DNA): TGTGCCAGCAGCTTAGGGGGAGGGAGCCCTGGACTAGCAGCATACAATGAGCAGTTCTTC. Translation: CASSLGGGSPGLAAYNEQFF.

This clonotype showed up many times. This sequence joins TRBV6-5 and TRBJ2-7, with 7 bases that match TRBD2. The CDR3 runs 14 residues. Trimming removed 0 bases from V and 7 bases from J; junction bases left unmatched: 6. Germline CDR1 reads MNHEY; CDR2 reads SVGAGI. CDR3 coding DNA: TGTGCCAGCAGTTACTCGGGGAGGGGTTGGGAGCAGTACTTC. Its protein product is CASSYSGRGWEQYF.

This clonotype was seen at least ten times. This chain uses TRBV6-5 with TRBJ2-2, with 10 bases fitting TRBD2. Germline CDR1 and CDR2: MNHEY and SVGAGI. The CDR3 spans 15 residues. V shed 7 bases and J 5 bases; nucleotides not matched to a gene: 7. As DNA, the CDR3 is TGTGCCAGCACCCCGGGACTAGCGACTACCGGGGAGCTGTTTTTT. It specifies CASTPGLATTGELFF.